This T cell receptor beta chain stems from a study of OX40 agonist ivuxolimab in advanced cancers. The wider study: While on treatment, patients had intravenous ivuxolimab at 0.01 to 10 mg/kg every 2 weeks. Patients assigned to dose escalation were diagnosed with hepatocellular carcinoma, melanoma, renal cell or head and neck cancer. Study-wide findings and caveats: Determination of antigen specificity was not performed for the expanded peripheral T cells.

The CDR3 contains 15 residues. The V and J ends lost 3 bases and 4 bases respectively, with 13 bases between them. The repertoire was sequenced with immunoSEQ multiplex PCR; TCRdb's copy has only in-frame clones and lacks some. The data contain approximately 35,000 clones, 70% to 85% of them seen just once; the ten biggest clones take up 15% to 20%. As regards this clone: What it binds is not known.

The source material was CD4+ or CD8+ T cells sorted from blood, sampled in a trial of the OX40 agonist ivuxolimab. The J gene is TRBJ1-5, the V gene TRBV23-1; no clear D. TRBV23-1 is annotated as an ORF whose role is uncertain. The source is an adult with an advanced solid tumor such as melanoma, head and neck, liver or kidney cancer. The CDR3, as DNA: TGCGCCAGCAGTCAGTACAGACCCTCTAATCAGCCCCAGCATTTT. Translation gives CASSQYRPSNQPQHF.